The rows below give T cell receptor beta chains drawn from one sample of a study of PD-1 blockade in classical Hodgkin lymphoma. Generated by immunoSEQ multiplex PCR, the TCRdb table keeps only in-frame clones and is missing some. The data show some 21,000 clones, 94% seen once. The sequencing sample was made of peripheral blood mononuclear cells (PBMCs). The source of these receptors is a human donor with classical Hodgkin lymphoma. Each CDR3 is given with its conserved first and last residue. D genes are given only for firm matches. Some rows mark clone size as missing; the rest say once, few, many or name a class of expanded clone.

v_gene,d_gene,j_gene,abundance,CDR3aa,CDR3nt
TRBV4-1,-,TRBJ1-1,-,CASSPPGMNTEAFF,TGCGCCAGCAGCCCTCCAGGGATGAACACTGAAGCTTTCTTT
TRBV4-3,-,TRBJ1-5,-,CASSQDWLTGNQPQHF,TGCGCCAGCAGCCAAGATTGGTTGACAGGAAATCAGCCCCAGCATTTT
TRBV4-3,-,TRBJ2-3,-,CASSRLGGLTTDTQYF,TGCGCCAGCAGCCGCCTGGGGGGCCTTACCACAGATACGCAGTATTTT
TRBV7-3,-,TRBJ1-6,-,CASSPGHQRRSPLHF,TGTGCCAGCAGCCCCGGACATCAAAGGAGGTCACCCCTCCACTTT
TRBV12-2,-,TRBJ2-6,-,CASRFLGRKHSGANVLTF,TGTGCAAGTCGCTTCCTGGGACGGAAACACTCTGGGGCCAACGTCCTGACTTTC
TRBV9,TRBD2,TRBJ2-3,-,CASSVGLAGGPNTDTQYF,TGTGCCAGCAGCGTAGGGCTAGCGGGGGGCCCGAACACAGATACGCAGTATTTT
TRBV10-3,-,TRBJ1-1,once,CAISENTEAFF,TGTGCCATCAGTGAGAACACTGAAGCTTTCTTT
TRBV4-1,-,TRBJ1-1,-,CASSQYLSVNTEAFF,TGCGCCAGCAGCCAATACCTGTCGGTGAACACTGAAGCTTTCTTT
TRBV27,-,TRBJ2-2,-,CASSLAGYTGELFF,TGTGCCAGCAGTTTGGCAGGCTACACCGGGGAGCTGTTTTTT
TRBV5-4,-,TRBJ2-2,-,CASSLADLATGELFF,TGTGCCAGCAGCTTGGCCGATCTAGCTACCGGGGAGCTGTTTTTT
TRBV6-6,-,TRBJ1-3,-,CASSLRFPGDTIYF,TGTGCCAGCAGTCTTCGTTTCCCTGGTGACACCATATATTTT
TRBV7-8,-,TRBJ1-5,-,CASSRGGANQPQHF,TGTGCCAGCAGCCGCGGGGGAGCTAATCAGCCCCAGCATTTT
TRBV2,TRBD1,TRBJ2-2,-,CASSGYRTGVSGELFF,TGTGCCAGCAGTGGTTATAGGACAGGGGTATCCGGGGAGCTGTTTTTT
TRBV19,TRBD2,TRBJ2-7,-,CASSKFPTRGGRYEQYF,TGTGCCAGTAGTAAGTTCCCCACGCGGGGGGGCAGGTACGAGCAGTACTTC
TRBV10-3,-,TRBJ1-4,-,CAISESTGSDNEKLFF,TGTGCCATCAGTGAGTCGACAGGATCGGATAATGAAAAACTGTTTTTT
TRBV2,TRBD2,TRBJ2-1,-,CASNEPGLAANNEQFF,TGTGCCAGCAACGAGCCGGGACTAGCGGCTAACAATGAGCAGTTCTTC
TRBV5-3,-,TRBJ1-1,-,CARPGPEGTEAFF,TGTGCCAGACCCGGACCCGAGGGCACTGAAGCTTTCTTT
TRBV7-2,-,TRBJ2-2,-,CASSLAVSSGELFF,TGTGCCAGCAGCTTAGCGGTGTCGTCCGGGGAGCTGTTTTTT
TRBV19,-,TRBJ1-5,-,CASTSGAGNQPQHF,TGTGCCAGTACCTCAGGGGCCGGGAATCAGCCCCAGCATTTT
TRBV19,TRBD2,TRBJ2-1,once,CASSPERGGYNEQFF,TGTGCCAGTAGCCCCGAGCGGGGCGGCTACAATGAGCAGTTCTTC
TRBV7-9,-,TRBJ1-2,-,CASSLAIGGYGYTF,TGTGCCAGCAGCTTAGCGATAGGTGGTTATGGCTACACCTTC
TRBV13,-,TRBJ2-7,-,CASSTGPTAYEQYF,TGTGCCAGCAGCACGGGGCCAACCGCCTACGAGCAGTACTTC
TRBV4-3,TRBD1,TRBJ1-4,-,CASSQDGQGNEKLFF,TGCGCCAGCAGCCAAGACGGACAGGGGAATGAAAAACTGTTTTTT
TRBV10-1,TRBD2,TRBJ2-1,-,CASSPAGGPANEQFF,TGCGCCAGCAGCCCCGCGGGGGGGCCCGCCAATGAGCAGTTCTTC
TRBV7-9,-,TRBJ1-5,-,CASSLGGRGADNQPQHF,TGTGCCAGCAGCTTAGGGGGGCGGGGGGCGGACAATCAGCCCCAGCATTTT
TRBV29-1,-,TRBJ2-3,-,CSVEDSGDTQYF,TGCAGCGTTGAAGATTCGGGGGATACGCAGTATTTT
TRBV14,TRBD1,TRBJ1-2,-,CASSQGGQSPNYGYTF,TGTGCCAGCAGCCAAGGGGGACAGAGCCCTAACTATGGCTACACCTTC
TRBV10-3,TRBD2,TRBJ2-5,-,CASGTSGQETQYF,TGTGCCAGCGGGACTAGCGGCCAAGAGACCCAGTACTTC
TRBV19,-,TRBJ1-6,-,CASQLGPLSSYNSPLHF,TGTGCCAGCCAGCTTGGACCTTTGAGCTCCTATAATTCACCCCTCCACTTT
TRBV4-1,-,TRBJ2-3,-,CASSQGWQDTDTQYF,TGCGCCAGCAGCCAAGGGTGGCAGGACACAGATACGCAGTATTTT
TRBV7-2,-,TRBJ1-6,-,CASSLMLRANSPLHF,TGTGCCAGCAGCTTAATGCTCAGGGCGAATTCACCCCTCCACTTT
TRBV25-1,-,TRBJ1-1,-,CASLPVGNTEAFF,TGTGCCAGCTTACCGGTAGGGAACACGGAAGCTTTCTTT
TRBV28,-,TRBJ2-7,-,CASSFTGYEQYF,TGTGCCAGCAGTTTCACAGGCTACGAGCAGTACTTC
TRBV6-4,-,TRBJ1-2,-,CASSPGHGYTF,TGTGCCAGCAGTCCAGGCCATGGCTACACCTTC
TRBV18,TRBD1,TRBJ2-7,-,CASSPGQGASFMDF,TGTGCCAGCTCACCGGGACAGGGGGCTAGCTTTATGGACTTC
TRBV19,-,TRBJ2-3,few,CASGTSTDTQYF,TGTGCCAGTGGGACTAGCACAGATACGCAGTATTTT
TRBV10-3,TRBD2,TRBJ2-7,-,CAIICVFLGSPQNREEPLPPEQYF,TGTGCCATCATCTGTGTTTTTTTGGGTTCGCCGCAAAACCGGGAGGAACCATTACCTCCCGAGCAGTACTTC
TRBV10-3,TRBD2,TRBJ2-2,-,CAITNGGTNTGELFF,TGTGCCATCACCAACGGGGGGACGAACACCGGGGAGCTGTTTTTT
TRBV19,-,TRBJ1-5,-,CASSTNQPQHF,TGTGCCAGCTCAACGAATCAGCCCCAGCATTTT
TRBV9,-,TRBJ1-4,-,CASGGPEGEKLFF,TGTGCCAGCGGGGGTCCGGAGGGGGAAAAACTGTTTTTT
TRBV7-2,-,TRBJ1-2,-,CASSLSIFSGYGYTF,TGTGCCAGCAGCTTATCGATATTCTCGGGCTATGGCTACACCTTC
TRBV2,-,TRBJ1-3,-,CASTSGLGNTIYF,TGTGCCAGCACTTCGGGCCTAGGAAACACCATATATTTT
TRBV18,-,TRBJ1-2,-,CASSPPGGYYGYTF,TGTGCCAGCTCACCACCCGGGGGGTACTATGGCTACACCTTC
TRBV4-1,-,TRBJ1-5,-,CASSQASGRNSNQPQHF,TGCGCCAGCAGCCAAGCCTCGGGACGGAATAGCAATCAGCCCCAGCATTTT
TRBV4-3,TRBD2,TRBJ2-4,-,CASSQEGLAGGLAKNIQYF,TGCGCCAGCAGCCAAGAGGGACTAGCGGGGGGCCTAGCCAAAAACATTCAGTACTTC
TRBV9,TRBD2,TRBJ2-1,-,CASSPRGGLYNEQFF,TGTGCCAGCAGCCCACGGGGGGGTCTGTACAATGAGCAGTTCTTC
TRBV29-1,-,TRBJ2-6,-,CSVEDGGTSGANVLTF,TGCAGCGTTGAAGATGGGGGGACCTCTGGGGCCAACGTCCTGACTTTC
TRBV30,-,TRBJ1-4,-,CAWNTANEKLFF,TGTGCCTGGAACACCGCCAATGAAAAACTGTTTTTT
TRBV2,-,TRBJ2-3,-,CASRGPVGKVGTDTQYF,TGTGCCAGCAGGGGCCCGGTAGGGAAGGTAGGCACAGATACGCAGTATTTT
TRBV6-5,-,TRBJ2-1,-,CASSPTGPWNEQFF,TGTGCCAGCAGTCCGACAGGCCCTTGGAATGAGCAGTTCTTC
TRBV7-9,TRBD1,TRBJ1-2,-,CASSLKDRDGYTF,TGTGCCAGCAGCTTAAAAGACAGGGACGGCTACACCTTC